This entry lists 13 T cell receptor beta chains sequenced from one sample in a study of blood T cell repertoires in COVID-19 (dated by TCRdb to the early 2020s). The method behind the library was the immunoSEQ multiplex PCR assay. As stored in TCRdb, this immuneACCESS dataset retains in-frame rearrangements with V and J assigned. A fraction of the clones does not appear; measured against another copy, unresolved V genes explain less than half of the discrepancy, and the remainder lacks a known reason. The sample contains roughly 200,000 clones, about 82% of them found a single time. 5.6% of the sample belongs to the ten largest clones. The sample comprised PBMCs or T cells enriched from blood (not recorded which). The receptors shown here come from a middle-aged man with acute COVID-19.

V is TRBV5-4 and J is TRBJ2-1; D unresolved. CDR1 and CDR2 (germline): SGHNT, YYREEE (reference sequence). V lost 6 bases, J lost 4 bases, and 5 bases lay in between. The CDR3 spans 11 residues. CDR3 amino acids: CASTQYNEQFF. CDR3 in DNA: TGTGCCAGCACCCAGTACAATGAGCAGTTCTTC. Together with reference TRBV5-4 and TRBJ2-1, the CDR3 gives the full variable domain: ETGVTQSPTHLIKTRGQQVTLRCSSQSGHNTVSWYQQALGQGPQFIFQYYREEENGRGNFPPRFSGLQFPNYSSELNVNALELDDSALYLCASTQYNEQFFGPGTRLTVL.

This chain connects TRBV6-5 to TRBJ1-5, with 10 bases fitting TRBD1. CDR3 length: 15 amino acids. J gave up 3 bases and V 6 bases, and 5 bases lay outside the gene matches. Germline V gives CDR1 MNHEY, CDR2 SVGAGI. The CDR3 sequence is CASSPGQGNNQPQHF. The CDR3 nucleotides are TGTGCCAGCAGCCCGGGACAGGGGAACAATCAGCCCCAGCATTTT.

The chain couples TRBV27 to TRBJ1-2; 7 positions agree with TRBD1. This CDR3 is built from 15 residues. Germline V gives CDR1 MNHEY, CDR2 SMNVEV (reference sequence). V shed 6 bases, J shed 5 bases, and the junction held 12 bases outside the gene matches. CDR3 amino acids: CASRRGVGGRYGYTF. As DNA, the CDR3 is TGTGCCAGCAGGCGAGGGGTAGGGGGCCGGTATGGCTACACCTTC.

The chain links TRBV28 to TRBJ2-7; TRBD2 is a possible D gene (5 bases). Trimming removed 3 bases at V and 1 base at J, with 10 bases between. Germline V gene data show CDR1 as MDHEN and CDR2 as SYDVKM. This CDR3 comprises 14 residues. CDR3 sequence: CASSFPGLSYEQYF. DNA for the CDR3: TGTGCCAGCAGTTTCCCAGGACTTTCCTACGAGCAGTACTTC.

V is TRBV30 and J is TRBJ1-2; a possible D gene is TRBD1 (6 bases). The CDR3 extends over 14 amino acids. The V gene lost 1 base and the J gene lost 8 bases, with 17 bases spanning the gap. The germline gives CDR1 GTSNPN, CDR2 SVGIG (reference sequence). As DNA, the CDR3 is TGTGCCTGGAGTGGGGGCAGGGGCGAATACGGCTACACCTTC. It encodes CAWSGGRGEYGYTF.

CDR3: CASVPMEDTEAFF. CDR3 in DNA: TGTGCCTCCGTCCCAATGGAGGACACTGAAGCTTTCTTT. The V gene is TRBV2, the J gene TRBJ1-1; unclear D gene. The CDR3 totals 13 residues. V lost 11 bases and J lost 3, with 16 bases in between. The germline gives CDR1 SNHLY, CDR2 FYNNEI.

This chain uses TRBV5-1 with TRBJ1-1; tentative D call: TRBD1 (5 bases). CDR1 is SGHRS and CDR2 is YFSETQ in the germline V gene. The V gene lost 0 bases and the J gene lost 10 bases, with 13 bases spanning the gap. This CDR3 region has 13 residues. The CDR3 DNA is TGCGCCAGCAGCTTGGTATCTAGGGGTCCAGCTTTCTTT. Translated: CASSLVSRGPAFF.

The V and J genes are TRBV11-2 and TRBJ1-6; TRBD1 agrees at 8 bases. The J segment lost 10 bases and the V segment lost 4 bases, leaving 6 bases of the junction unmatched. The CDR3 is 14 residues long. Germline V gene sequence: CDR1 SGHAT, CDR2 FQNNGV. CDR3 protein: CASSSTRGPSPLHF. CDR3 DNA: TGTGCCAGCAGCTCGACCAGGGGGCCCTCACCCCTCCACTTT.

The V gene is TRBV7-2, the J gene TRBJ2-2; TRBD1 might be the D (5 bases). The CDR3 runs 17 residues. Trimming left V 5 bases short and J 3 bases short, with 19 bases between. Looked up from germline, CDR1 is SGHTA and CDR2 is FQGNSA. The CDR3 nucleotides read TGTGCCAGCAGCCCCCCATTAAGGGGTCCCTACACCGGGGAGCTGTTTTTT. Amino acid sequence: CASSPPLRGPYTGELFF.

The rearrangement links TRBV10-3 to TRBJ2-7, with 9 bases identical to TRBD1. Germline V gene data show CDR1 as ENHRY and CDR2 as SYGVKD. The CDR3 sequence is 15 residues long. Trimming at V came to 4 bases and at J to 1 base, leaving 5 bases not matched to a gene. DNA for the CDR3: TGTGCCATCAGTGGGGACAGGGTATTATCCTACGAGCAGTACTTC. Amino acids: CAISGDRVLSYEQYF.

The chain joins TRBV19 to TRBJ2-2, with D maybe TRBD1 (5 bases). The CDR3 extends over 14 amino acids. The germline V gene encodes CDR1 LNHDA and CDR2 SQIVND (reference sequence). The V end lost 4 bases, the J end lost 2 bases, and 8 bases lay between the germline ends. The CDR3 reads CASSSQGNTGELFF. Here the CDR3 DNA reads TGTGCCAGTAGTAGCCAGGGAAACACCGGGGAGCTGTTTTTT. The full variable domain, in which reference TRBV19 and TRBJ2-2 provide the parts outside the CDR3, is DGGITQSPKYLFRKEGQNVTLSCEQNLNHDAMYWYRQDPGQGLRLIYYSQIVNDFQKGDIAEGYSVSREKKESFPLTVTSAQKNPTAFYLCASSSQGNTGELFFGEGSRLTVL.

V and J are TRBV6-2 or TRBV6-3 and TRBJ2-1; TRBD2 agrees at 9 bases. The V gene end was trimmed by 4 bases and the J gene end by 10 bases; junction bases not matched to a gene: 8. Germline V lookup: CDR1 MNHEY, CDR2 SVGEGT. This CDR3 comprises 14 residues. For the CDR3, the DNA is TGTGCCAGCAGTTTAGCGGGAGAGGTTGAAGAGCAGTTCTTC. Translation: CASSLAGEVEEQFF.

The rearrangement joins TRBV3-1 (or the pseudogene TRBV3-2) to TRBJ2-1; no reliable D call. The CDR3 spans 12 residues. V was pared by 1 base and J by 9 bases, with 7 bases between. Germline V gives CDR1 LGHDT, CDR2 YNNKEL (reference sequence). CDR3 nucleotides: TGTGCCAGCAGCCAAGTCCAGATTGAGCAGTTCTTC. As protein: CASSQVQIEQFF.